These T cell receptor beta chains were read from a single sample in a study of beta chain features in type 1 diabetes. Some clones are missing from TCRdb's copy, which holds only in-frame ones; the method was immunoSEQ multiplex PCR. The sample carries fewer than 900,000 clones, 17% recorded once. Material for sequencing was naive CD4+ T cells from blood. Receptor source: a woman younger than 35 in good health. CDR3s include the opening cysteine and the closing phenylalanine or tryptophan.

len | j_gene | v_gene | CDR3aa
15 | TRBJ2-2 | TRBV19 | CASSIARIGTGELFF
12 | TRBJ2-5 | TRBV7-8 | CASSLAFETQYF
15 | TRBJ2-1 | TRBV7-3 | CASSLRQGHYNEQFF
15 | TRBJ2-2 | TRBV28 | CASSLGTSGSGELFF
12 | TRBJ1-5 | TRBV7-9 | CASSFSGQPQHF
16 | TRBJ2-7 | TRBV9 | CASSLTGGPSSYEQYF
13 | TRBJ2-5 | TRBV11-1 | CASSLGPQETQYF
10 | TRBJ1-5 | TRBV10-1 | CASVEEPQHF
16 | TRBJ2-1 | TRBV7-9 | CASSSRTSGSINEQFF
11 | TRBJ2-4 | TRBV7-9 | CASSLADIQYF
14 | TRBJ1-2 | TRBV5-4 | CASSLYQGLYGYTF
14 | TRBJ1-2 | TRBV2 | CASDPGSFGYGYTF
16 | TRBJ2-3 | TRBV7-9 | CASSRGTSGYTDTQYF
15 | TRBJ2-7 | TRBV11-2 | CASSRTSGRAVEQYF
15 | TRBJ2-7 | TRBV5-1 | CASSLAPAKQYEQYF
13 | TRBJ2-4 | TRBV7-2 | CASSLADTNIQYF
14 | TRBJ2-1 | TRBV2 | CASSGTGGGHEQFF
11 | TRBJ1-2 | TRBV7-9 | CASSLIHGYTF
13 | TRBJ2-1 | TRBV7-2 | CASSLALRHEQFF
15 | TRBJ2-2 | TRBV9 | CASSVRGDSTGELFF
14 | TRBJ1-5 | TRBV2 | CASSATGPNQPQHF
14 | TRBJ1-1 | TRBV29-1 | CSVEEGGQNTEAFF
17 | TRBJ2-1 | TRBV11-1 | CASSPPSGTGFHNEQFF
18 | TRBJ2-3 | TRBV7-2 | CASSFSTRAGVSTDTQYF
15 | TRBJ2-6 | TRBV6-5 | CASRGTASGANVLTF
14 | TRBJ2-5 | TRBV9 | CASSIGPGRETQYF
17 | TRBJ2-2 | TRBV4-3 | CASSQDPALSGRGELFF
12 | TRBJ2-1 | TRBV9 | CASSVDRNEQFF
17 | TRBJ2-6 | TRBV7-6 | CASSLYGFDSGANVLTF
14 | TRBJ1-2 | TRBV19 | CASSMPGIYYGYTF
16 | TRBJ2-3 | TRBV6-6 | CASSYSSGQGSDTQYF
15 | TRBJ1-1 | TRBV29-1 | CSVVILGGSNTEAFF
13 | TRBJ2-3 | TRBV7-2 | CASSLQGTDTQYF
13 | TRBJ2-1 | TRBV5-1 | CASSFTGIDEQFF
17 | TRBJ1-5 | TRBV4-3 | CASSQGNGRDHNQPQHF
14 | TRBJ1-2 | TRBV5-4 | CASSPKDRGLGYTF
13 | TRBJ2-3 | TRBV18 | CASSPLKTDTQYF
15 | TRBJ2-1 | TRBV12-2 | CASRHIAGTSNEQFF
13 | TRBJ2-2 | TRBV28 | CASSWGNTGELFF
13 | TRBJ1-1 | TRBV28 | CASTEAQYTEAFF
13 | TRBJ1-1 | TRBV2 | CASRGDRNTEAFF
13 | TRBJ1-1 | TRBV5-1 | CASSLSDTTEAFF
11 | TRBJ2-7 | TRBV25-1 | CASSEAYEQYF
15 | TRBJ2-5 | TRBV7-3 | CASSLNAGTGETQYF
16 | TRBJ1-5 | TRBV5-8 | CASSKRTGDSNQPQHF
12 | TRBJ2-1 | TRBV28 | CASNTGNNEQFF
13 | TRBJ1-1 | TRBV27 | CASSSAMGMGAFF
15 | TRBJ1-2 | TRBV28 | CASSLGQGGNYGYTF
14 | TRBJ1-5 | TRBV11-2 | CASSPKGGNQPQHF
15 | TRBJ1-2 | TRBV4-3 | CASSVGTGVPYGYTF
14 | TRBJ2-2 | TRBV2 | CASSAGGITGELFF
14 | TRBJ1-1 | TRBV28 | CASSLVQGNTEAFF